These 21 T cell receptor beta chains originate from one sample sequenced in a study of regulatory T cells in long-lasting Graves disease. Stated time point: newly diagnosed GD, antithyroid drugs for less than 3 months. The TCR library was made from RNA that had been extracted from PBMCs in TRIzol. Construction of TCR beta libraries relied on iRepertoire HTBI primers and on Arm-PCR targeting CDR3 regions. Each CDR3 protein gets one entry after TCRdb re-called the multiplex PCR reads with MiXCR. Of a few hundred thousand distinct CDR3 sequences listed, 11% to 15% are singletons. These records were also assigned to another study, of T cells in Graves' hyperthyroidism and ophthalmopathy.

Here the sequenced sample was peripheral blood mononuclear cells (PBMCs), taken at new diagnosis, from a patient treated with antithyroid drugs. These receptors were obtained from a woman aged 50 to 60 with Graves disease.

This clonotype was seen a few times. The chain couples TRBV30 to TRBJ2-5; 11 nucleotides match TRBD1. The CDR3 length is 16 residues. Germline lookup yields CDR1 GTSNPN and CDR2 SVGIG (reference sequence). With 5 bases clipped from V and 10 bases from J, the junction kept 18 bases outside the gene matches. CDR3 coding DNA: TGTGCCTGGGCCCCCCGTCCGGGACAGGGGGACGTGGGCCAGTACTTC. This codes for CAWAPRPGQGDVGQYF.

This clonotype was seen repeatedly, ten times or more. V is TRBV6-1 and J is TRBJ2-7, with 7 nucleotides matching TRBD1. The V and J ends lost 7 bases and 4 bases, in that order; junction bases with no gene match: 7. The CDR3 spans 13 residues. The germline V gene encodes CDR1 MNHNS and CDR2 SASEGT. CDR3 sequence: CASTGTDDYEQYF. The CDR3, as DNA: TGTGCCAGCACAGGGACAGACGATTACGAGCAGTACTTC.

This clonotype was detected ten times or more. The chain combines TRBV7-2 with TRBJ2-7; TRBD2 matches at 7 bases. This CDR3 has 14 amino acids. V dropped 2 bases and J dropped 5; count of bases not matched to a gene: 6. CDR1 SGHTA and CDR2 FQGNSA come from the germline V gene. CDR3 coding DNA: TGTGCCAGCAGCTTACCCGGCACTAGCGACGAGCAGTACTTC. It is translated as CASSLPGTSDEQYF.

There are many counts of this clonotype. The chain uses TRBV7-2 and TRBJ1-5; D call uncertain. Germline CDR1 reads SGHTA; CDR2 reads FQGNSA. V was trimmed by 4 bases and J by 6 bases, leaving 10 bases between them. The CDR3 sequence is 13 residues long. The CDR3 loop is CASSSWKGQPQHF. The CDR3 coding sequence is TGTGCCAGCAGCTCTTGGAAAGGTCAGCCCCAGCATTTT.

This clonotype was counted ten times or more. The chain has TRBV20-1 and TRBJ2-2; D may correspond to TRBD1 or TRBD2 (6 bases each). V gave up 0 bases and J gave up 10 bases, with 15 bases separating them. Germline V gene lookup returns CDR1 DFQATT and CDR2 SNEGSKA (reference sequence). The CDR3 runs to 14 residues. CDR3 protein: CSARDWPTGAELFF. The CDR3 DNA sequence: TGCAGTGCTAGAGATTGGCCTACGGGGGCGGAGCTGTTTTTT.

The CDR3 reads CASSTGTSGVEQYF. For the CDR3, the DNA is TGCGCCAGCAGCACAGGGACTAGCGGGGTCGAGCAGTACTTC. The rearrangement links TRBV5-1 to TRBJ2-7; 13 bases are a match to TRBD2. V lost 4 bases to trimming and J lost 6 bases; unmatched junction nucleotides: 4. The CDR3 extends over 14 amino acids. Germline V gives CDR1 SGHRS, CDR2 YFSETQ.

This clonotype has ten or more counts. The CDR3 DNA reads TGTGCCAGCAGTGAAGTGGAGACAGGGTTGGACACTGAAGCTTTCTTT. Its translation is CASSEVETGLDTEAFF. This rearrangement joins TRBV6-1 to TRBJ1-1, with 7 positions matching TRBD1. The J segment lost 3 bases and the V segment lost 1 base, leaving 8 bases of the junction unmatched. The germline CDR1 and CDR2 sequences are MNHNS and SASEGT. CDR3 size: 16 residues.

This clonotype has at least ten counts. This chain links TRBV18 with TRBJ2-1; D not resolved. The CDR3 contains 13 residues. CDR1 is KGHSH and CDR2 is LQKENI in the germline V gene. The V end lost 3 bases, the J end lost 8 bases, and 11 bases lay between the germline ends. The CDR3: CASSPRHSHEQFF. CDR3 coding DNA: TGTGCCAGCTCACCCCGACATAGTCATGAGCAGTTCTTC.

This clonotype has a handful of counts. This chain connects TRBV29-1 to TRBJ2-5; possibly TRBD1 for D (6 bases). V dropped 7 bases and J dropped 2 bases, with 14 bases sitting between them. The CDR3 is 13 residues long. The germline gives CDR1 SQVTM, CDR2 ANQGSEA. The CDR3 DNA sequence: TGCAGCGGGGAGACAGGTCCGCAAGAGACCCAGTACTTC. This gives the protein CSGETGPQETQYF.

This clonotype was seen more than once but under ten times. The limits of the CDR3 on the DNA are not certain, so only TCRdb's listed CDR3 is given. This chain connects TRBV6-2 or TRBV6-3 to TRBJ2-2. Looked up from germline, CDR1 is MNHEY and CDR2 is SVGEGT. Both ends counted, the CDR3 spans 16 residues. The CDR3 spells CASSPRSNFGAGELFF.

This clonotype appeared many times. The chain recombines TRBV6-5 with TRBJ2-7, with 10 nucleotides matching TRBD1. This CDR3 has 16 amino acids. Germline V gene lookup returns CDR1 MNHEY and CDR2 SVGAGI. V shed 0 bases, J shed 3 bases, and the junction held 5 bases outside the gene matches. This CDR3 is CASSYSLTGGNYEQYF. The CDR3 DNA reads as TGTGCCAGCAGTTACTCCTTGACAGGGGGCAACTACGAGCAGTACTTC.

This clonotype has ten or more counts. The gene calls are TRBV10-2 and TRBJ2-3; 10 bases are a match to TRBD2. Germline V gene data show CDR1 as WSHSY and CDR2 as SAAADI. The CDR3 extends over 15 amino acids. Germline trimming cut 5 bases from V and 1 base from J; bases unmatched to any gene: 3. CDR3: CASSSTSGGTDTQYF. DNA of the CDR3: TGCGCCAGCAGTTCCACTAGCGGGGGCACAGATACGCAGTATTTT.

This clonotype was counted between two and nine times. This chain joins TRBV10-3 and TRBJ1-4; D call uncertain. Germline values: CDR1 ENHRY, CDR2 SYGVKD. Trimming removed 6 bases from V and 2 bases from J, with 7 bases in between. The CDR3 consists of 13 residues. The chain's CDR3 is CAISVTTNEKLFF. For the CDR3, the DNA is TGTGCCATCAGCGTCACCACTAATGAAAAACTGTTTTTT.

Ten or more counts support this clonotype. V and J are TRBV11-2 and TRBJ1-2, with TRBD1 identical over 8 bases. Germline assignment: CDR1 SGHAT and CDR2 FQNNGV. V gave up 1 base and J gave up 8 bases; unmatched junction bases: 9. The CDR3 totals 15 residues. CDR3 residues: CASSLVSGGVYGYTF. In nucleotides, the CDR3 is TGTGCCAGCAGCTTAGTTTCAGGGGGCGTATACGGCTACACCTTC. Supplemented by reference TRBV11-2 and TRBJ1-2, the full variable domain reads EAGVAQSPRYKIIEKRQSVAFWCNPISGHATLYWYQQILGQGPKLLIQFQNNGVVDDSQLPKDRFSAERLKGVDSTLKIQPAKLEDSAVYLCASSLVSGGVYGYTFGSGTRLTVV.

In this sample, this clonotype turned up many times. The chain uses TRBV14 and TRBJ1-1; D not certain. The CDR3 runs 13 residues. Trimming took off 5 bases at V and 1 base at J, with 8 bases between the two ends. The germline CDR1 and CDR2 sequences are SGHDN and FVKESK. The CDR3 nucleotides read TGTGCCAGCAGCTTTACACCGAACACTGAAGCTTTCTTT. Translated, it gives CASSFTPNTEAFF.

This clonotype occurred many times. The CDR3 sequence is CASTGTGGGRETQYF. The DNA of the CDR3 is TGTGCCAGCACTGGGACAGGGGGAGGGCGAGAGACCCAGTACTTC. V gene TRBV12-3 or TRBV12-4 combines with J gene TRBJ2-5; TRBD1 matches 11 bases. V gave up 7 bases and J gave up 4 bases; unmatched junction bases: 8. The CDR3 contains 15 residues.

Here the CDR3 reads CASSRNRGLNTEAFF. CDR3 in DNA: TGTGCCAGCTCACGAAACAGGGGGCTGAACACTGAAGCTTTCTTT. The rearrangement links TRBV18 to TRBJ1-1; 9 positions match TRBD1. J gave up 0 bases and V 4 bases, and 3 bases lay outside the gene matches. This CDR3 has 15 residues. The germline V gene has CDR1 KGHSH and CDR2 LQKENI.

This rearrangement joins TRBV18 to TRBJ2-4; 8 bases map to TRBD2. Germline trimming cut 4 bases from V and 6 bases from J; bases unmatched to any gene: 11. This CDR3 is 16 amino acids long. Germline loops: CDR1 KGHSH, CDR2 LQKENI. CDR3 DNA sequence: TGTGCCAGCTCACAAACTACTAGCGGAAATAGAAACATTCAGTACTTC. As protein: CASSQTTSGNRNIQYF.

At least ten counts were recorded for this clonotype. The junction shows a germline mismatch at one end, possibly a read error. The J gene is TRBJ2-5, the V gene TRBV28; 7 positions match TRBD2. The CDR3 is made up of 13 amino acids. Germline CDR1 and CDR2: MDHEN and SYDVKM. CDR3 DNA: TGTGCCAGCAGTTTGTCTCGCGGGGGTTCCAGGGACTTC. Amino acid sequence: CASSLSRGGSRDF.

The rearrangement uses TRBV11-1 and TRBJ2-5; 8 positions match TRBD2. The CDR3 covers 13 residues. CDR1 and CDR2 from the germline V gene are SGHAT and FQDESV (reference sequence). J gave up 5 bases and V 5 bases, and 4 bases lay outside the gene matches. CDR3 DNA: TGTGCCAGCAGCCGAGCGGGAGTGGAGACCCAGTACTTC. Encoded protein: CASSRAGVETQYF.

V is TRBV5-6 and J is TRBJ1-6; no definite D call. The CDR3 runs to 14 residues. Germline V gives CDR1 SGHDT, CDR2 YYEEEE. V was cut by 0 bases and J by 8 bases, with 9 bases left in between. The chain's CDR3 is CASSLAQFDSPLHF. For the CDR3, the DNA is TGTGCCAGCAGCTTGGCCCAGTTCGATTCACCCCTCCACTTT. Supplemented by reference TRBV5-6 and TRBJ1-6, the full variable domain reads DAGVTQSPTHLIKTRGQQVTLRCSPKSGHDTVSWYQQALGQGPQFIFQYYEEEERQRGNFPDRFSGHQFPNYSSELNVNALLLGDSALYLCASSLAQFDSPLHFGNGTRLTVT.